Below, 28 T cell receptor beta chains from the same sample are listed, as sequenced in a study of blood T cell repertoires in COVID-19. Clones were read by immunoSEQ multiplex PCR, and TCRdb kept only the in-frame ones, dropping some. This sample has around 220,000 clones, with over 75% found just once. What was sequenced was peripheral blood. The receptors come from a man aged 45-65 years with acute or convalescent COVID-19.

This sequence joins TRBV9 and TRBJ1-5, with D possibly TRBD1 on 6 matching bases. The CDR3 covers 16 residues. Trimming removed 0 bases from V and 4 bases from J, with 14 bases in between. Germline-derived CDR1 and CDR2 are SGDLS and YYNGEE. The CDR3 loop reads CASSVGQGQDNQPQHF. Here the CDR3 DNA reads TGTGCCAGCAGCGTAGGTCAGGGGCAAGATAATCAGCCCCAGCATTTT.

The chain uses TRBV2 and TRBJ1-4; D is possibly TRBD1 (6 bases). V gave up 4 bases and J gave up 3 bases, with 12 bases separating them. CDR3 size: 15 residues. Germline lookup yields CDR1 SNHLY and CDR2 FYNNEI. The DNA for the CDR3 is TGTGCCAGCAGTGCTAACAGGGTTCCTAATGAAAAACTGTTTTTT. Encoded protein: CASSANRVPNEKLFF.

The rearrangement joins TRBV30 to TRBJ1-4, with D maybe TRBD1 (5 bases). The germline CDR1 and CDR2 sequences are GTSNPN and SVGIG (reference sequence). The CDR3 has 13 amino acids. V was shortened by 3 bases and J by 7 bases, with 12 bases between the two germline ends. The CDR3 spells CAWRGGGGEKLFF. The CDR3 region has the DNA TGTGCCTGGAGGGGAGGCGGGGGTGAAAAACTGTTTTTT.

The gene calls are TRBV5-8 and TRBJ2-5; TRBD2 matches 8 bases. Germline assignment: CDR1 SGHTS and CDR2 YDEGEE. The junction had 9 bases not matched to a gene; V was cut back by 1 base and J by 4 bases. CDR3 length: 16 residues. Here the CDR3 reads CASSLWARGAGETQYF. In nucleotides, the CDR3 is TGTGCCAGCAGCTTGTGGGCGCGGGGGGCCGGAGAGACCCAGTACTTC.

The chain joins TRBV19 to TRBJ1-5, with 8 bases lining up with TRBD1. The CDR3 is 15 residues long. With V trimmed by 8 bases and J by 6 bases, 12 bases remained unmatched. From germline, CDR1 is LNHDA and CDR2 SQIVND (reference sequence). The CDR3 sequence: CASERGRGRRQPQHF. As DNA, the CDR3 is TGTGCCAGTGAGCGGGGCAGGGGGCGCCGTCAGCCCCAGCATTTT.

This clone was detected only once. V usage is TRBV5-4 and J usage is TRBJ2-2, with D possibly being TRBD2 (7 bases). Germline CDR1 and CDR2: SGHNT and YYREEE (reference sequence). The length of the CDR3 is 15 residues. Trimming took off 0 bases at V and 4 bases at J, with 10 bases between the two ends. The CDR3 sequence: CASSLDREGTGELFF. CDR3 coding DNA: TGTGCCAGCAGCTTGGACAGGGAGGGCACCGGGGAGCTGTTTTTT.

This chain links TRBV5-4 with TRBJ2-3; D perhaps matches TRBD1 (5 bases). This CDR3 contains 15 residues. V gave up 7 bases and J gave up 2 bases, with 17 bases separating them. The germline CDR1 and CDR2 sequences are SGHNT and YYREEE (reference sequence). The CDR3 here is CASPSRGIPTDTQYF. Written as DNA, the CDR3 is TGTGCCAGCCCCTCTAGGGGAATCCCCACAGATACGCAGTATTTT.

The gene calls are TRBV7-2 and TRBJ1-3; TRBD1 might be the D (6 bases). Looked up from germline, CDR1 is SGHTA and CDR2 is FQGNSA. V gave up 5 bases and J gave up 0 bases, with 14 bases separating them. The CDR3 length is 16 residues. CDR3 sequence (DNA): TGTGCCAGCAGCCCCCAGGGGACCCGCTCTGGAAACACCATATATTTT. It yields the protein CASSPQGTRSGNTIYF.

CDR3: CASAGGGTDTQYF. The CDR3 DNA is TGCGCCAGCGCCGGGGGGGGCACAGATACGCAGTATTTT. The chain is built from TRBV5-1 and TRBJ2-3; 8 nucleotides match TRBD2. Per germline, CDR1 SGHRS and CDR2 YFSETQ. The V gene end was trimmed by 7 bases and the J gene end by 1 base; junction bases not matched to a gene: 2. The CDR3 contains 13 residues.

CDR3 in amino acids: CASSINRGPYYGYTF. CDR3 nucleotide sequence: TGTGCCAGCAGTATTAACAGGGGGCCCTACTATGGCTACACCTTC. The chain employs TRBV2 and TRBJ1-2; 9 bases fit TRBD1. This CDR3 contains 15 residues. Germline CDR1 SNHLY, CDR2 FYNNEI. Trimming at V came to 5 bases and at J to 3 bases, leaving 7 bases not matched to a gene.

V and J are TRBV11-2 and TRBJ2-1; D gene uncertain. From germline, CDR1 is SGHAT and CDR2 FQNNGV. CDR3 length: 14 residues. The V end was cut by 3 bases, the J end by 5 bases, with 11 bases between. The CDR3 DNA reads as TGTGCCAGCAGCTTCCCCCGCGGCCACAATGAGCAGTTCTTC. This encodes CASSFPRGHNEQFF.

The gene calls are TRBV29-1 and TRBJ1-1; possible D gene TRBD1, 5 bases. The CDR3 has 13 residues. Germline lookup yields CDR1 SQVTM and CDR2 ANQGSEA. Trimming removed 4 bases at V and 3 bases at J, with 12 bases between. CDR3 amino acids: CSVVLQGDTEAFF. The CDR3 region has the DNA TGCAGCGTTGTCCTCCAAGGGGACACTGAAGCTTTCTTT.

The V call is TRBV2, the J call TRBJ2-5; possible D gene TRBD2, 5 bases. With 7 bases removed from V and 1 base from J, the gap between germline ends came to 13 bases. CDR1 is SNHLY, CDR2 FYNNEI, per germline. CDR3 length equals 14 residues. The CDR3 loop reads CASKRREGQETQYF. The CDR3 DNA sequence: TGTGCCAGCAAACGGCGAGAGGGCCAAGAGACCCAGTACTTC.

V is TRBV9 and J is TRBJ1-3; perhaps TRBD1 as D (6 bases). There are 17 residues in the CDR3. Germline V lookup: CDR1 SGDLS, CDR2 YYNGEE. With 3 bases removed from V and 0 bases from J, the gap between germline ends came to 16 bases. The CDR3 coding sequence is TGTGCCAGCAGCGACCGGGACACCGCTCCCTCTGGAAACACCATATATTTT. Its protein product is CASSDRDTAPSGNTIYF.

This clone showed up just once. The same CDR3 arises from other DNA sequences in this sample as well. The chain is built from TRBV9 and TRBJ1-2; 8 nucleotides match TRBD1. The V gene end was trimmed by 2 bases and the J gene end by 4 bases; junction bases not matched to a gene: 1. The V gene's germline CDR1 is SGDLS and CDR2 YYNGEE. There are 13 residues in the CDR3. The CDR3 bases are TGTGCCAGCAGCGTTGGACAGGGCTATGGCTACACCTTC. It codes for CASSVGQGYGYTF.

The chain combines TRBV15 with TRBJ1-3; TRBD1 is a possible D gene (6 bases). Germline CDR1 and CDR2: LNHNV and YYDKDF (reference sequence). CDR3 size: 16 residues. V lost 3 bases and J lost 2, with 14 bases in between. The CDR3 here is CATSSRRGAPGNTIYF. The CDR3 nucleotides are TGTGCCACCAGCAGCCGCCGGGGGGCGCCTGGAAACACCATATATTTT.

The table lists this clone with many counts. The chain carries TRBV11-1 and TRBJ2-3; D may be TRBD1 (6 bases). The CDR3 consists of 14 residues. Trimming removed 5 bases at V and 2 bases at J, with 11 bases between. CDR1 SGHAT and CDR2 FQDESV come from the germline V gene (reference sequence). This CDR3 reads CASSGGHNTDTQYF. Here the CDR3 DNA reads TGTGCCAGCAGCGGGGGACACAACACAGATACGCAGTATTTT.

This clone was detected a few times. V gene TRBV2 combines with J gene TRBJ1-3; TRBD1 might be the D (6 bases). The CDR3 totals 15 residues. The germline V and J ends were trimmed by 4 bases and 4 bases, with 14 bases remaining between them. The germline CDR1 and CDR2 sequences are SNHLY and FYNNEI. CDR3 loop: CASSGDTGYGNTIYF. The CDR3 nucleotides read TGTGCCAGCAGTGGGGATACAGGGTACGGAAACACCATATATTTT.

The rearrangement joins TRBV18 to TRBJ1-2; D gene uncertain. Trimming took off 3 bases at V and 4 bases at J, with 12 bases between the two ends. Germline assignment: CDR1 KGHSH and CDR2 LQKENI. The CDR3 has 14 residues. CDR3 coding DNA: TGTGCCAGCTCACCCTTAGATGTGGTCTATGGCTACACCTTC. Translating gives CASSPLDVVYGYTF.

This rearrangement joins TRBV19 to TRBJ2-3, with D perhaps TRBD2 (7 bases). CDR1 LNHDA and CDR2 SQIVND come from the germline V gene (reference sequence). V was cut by 1 base and J by 1 base, with 12 bases left in between. The CDR3 runs 16 residues. The CDR3 bases are TGTGCCAGTAGTATAGTCCGGGGGGCGGGCACAGATACGCAGTATTTT. Residues: CASSIVRGAGTDTQYF.

This clone occurred once. This chain links TRBV29-1 with TRBJ1-4; D might be TRBD1 (5 bases). The CDR3 totals 14 residues. Germline-derived CDR1 and CDR2 are SQVTM and ANQGSEA. Trimming stripped 7 bases from V and 7 bases from J, with 19 bases between. CDR3 nucleotides: TGCAGCGGTGGGGGGGGGTCATCGGGTGAAAAACTGTTTTTT. Protein product: CSGGGGSSGEKLFF. The full variable domain, completed using reference TRBV29-1 and TRBJ1-4, is SAVISQKPSRDICQRGTSLTIQCQVDSQVTMMFWYRQQPGQSLTLIATANQGSEATYESGFVIDKFPISRPNLTFSTLTVSNMSPEDSSIYLCSGGGGSSGEKLFFGSGTQLSVL.

The V and J genes are TRBV3-1 (or the pseudogene TRBV3-2) and TRBJ1-3; the match to TRBD1 covers 7 bases. Trimming cost V 9 bases and J 0 bases; bases outside gene matches: 5. CDR3 length: 14 amino acids. Germline CDR1 is LGHDT and CDR2 is YNNKEL (reference sequence). The CDR3 is CASAQGHSGNTIYF. CDR3 bases: TGTGCCAGTGCACAGGGGCACTCTGGAAACACCATATATTTT.

V is TRBV19 and J is TRBJ2-7; D perhaps matches TRBD1 (5 bases). The CDR3 is 15 amino acids. Germline V gene data show CDR1 as LNHDA and CDR2 as SQIVND (reference sequence). V lost 5 bases, J lost 7 bases, and 21 bases lay in between. CDR3 residues: CASSPTPRPKGEQYF. The CDR3 nucleotides are TGTGCCAGTAGTCCCACCCCCCGGCCCAAGGGGGAGCAGTACTTC.

For the CDR3, the DNA is TGCGCCAGCAGCTCGAGCGGGGTTATCAGTCACGGGGAGCTGTTTTTT. Translated: CASSSSGVISHGELFF. The chain links TRBV5-1 to TRBJ2-2, with TRBD2 identical over 7 bases. V lost 3 bases and J lost 7; bases outside the gene matches: 12. Looked up from germline, CDR1 is SGHRS and CDR2 is YFSETQ. CDR3 size: 16 residues.

V usage is TRBV5-1 and J usage is TRBJ2-3; no definite D call. Germline values: CDR1 SGHRS, CDR2 YFSETQ. V was cut by 3 bases and J by 0 bases, with 8 bases left in between. The CDR3 consists of 14 residues. The CDR3 sequence is CASSSQQSTDTQYF. The CDR3 DNA sequence: TGCGCCAGCAGCTCTCAACAGAGCACAGATACGCAGTATTTT.

CDR3 region: CASSLVLDSSGNTIYF. The CDR3 region has the DNA TGTGCCAGCAGCTTGGTGCTCGACAGCTCTGGAAACACCATATATTTT. V is TRBV5-8 and J is TRBJ1-3, with D possibly TRBD1 on 5 matching bases. This CDR3 is built from 16 residues. Between the trimmed V and J ends, which lost 0 bases and 0 bases, there was a span of 10 bases. CDR1 SGHTS and CDR2 YDEGEE come from the germline V gene.

As regards this clone: The sample has other DNA sequences that encode this CDR3 too. J is TRBJ1-1 and V is TRBV11-3, with no clear D. Deletions cut 3 bases from V and 1 base from J, with 6 bases between. This CDR3 has 13 residues. CDR1 and CDR2 (germline): SGHNT, YENEEA. CDR3 nucleotide sequence: TGTGCCAGCAGCTTGGGGAGGAACACTGAAGCTTTCTTT. Translated: CASSLGRNTEAFF.

This chain joins TRBV19 and TRBJ2-2; D ambiguous. V lost 1 base to trimming and J lost 1 base, with 7 bases between them. The CDR3 covers 15 residues. CDR1 is LNHDA and CDR2 is SQIVND in the germline V gene (reference sequence). CDR3 DNA sequence: TGTGCCAGTAGTATAGGCGGCCGGAACACCGGGGAGCTGTTTTTT. It is translated as CASSIGGRNTGELFF.